The rows below give T cell receptor beta chains drawn from one sample of a study of shared clonotypes between healthy human individuals. Only in-frame clones appear in the TCRdb table, and some are missing; sequencing was by immunoSEQ multiplex PCR. The data contain some 790,000 clones, 72% of them seen just once; the ten biggest clones take up roughly 1.8%. Sequenced sample: memory CD4+ T cells sorted from blood. Receptor source: a woman aged 30 to 39 in good health. Each CDR3 is given with its conserved first and last residue. D genes are given only for firm matches. Size is omitted from some rows. Given values are once, few, many or a class for expanded clones.

clone_size	v_call	j_call	d_call	cdr3_aa	cdr3_nt
-	TRBV28	TRBJ2-7	TRBD1	CASKGHRGPYRVRYF	TGTGCCAGCAAGGGACACAGGGGGCCTTACCGCGTTCGGTACTTC
-	TRBV27	TRBJ2-5	-	CASSLRGTETQYF	TGTGCCAGCAGTTTACGAGGGACAGAGACCCAGTACTTC
-	TRBV5-4	TRBJ1-1	TRBD1	CASRKQGITEAFF	TGTGCCAGCAGAAAACAGGGGATCACTGAAGCTTTCTTT
-	TRBV5-8	TRBJ2-5	TRBD2	CASSQWRGKETQYF	TGTGCCAGCAGCCAGTGGCGGGGGAAGGAGACCCAGTACTTC
-	TRBV27	TRBJ2-7	TRBD1	CASSSLGTGSQYF	TGTGCCAGCAGTTCCCTGGGGACAGGGTCGCAGTACTTC
few	TRBV4-1	TRBJ1-3	-	CASSPSGGLGNTIYF	TGCGCCAGCAGCCCCTCCGGGGGGTTGGGAAACACCATATATTTT
few	TRBV5-4	TRBJ1-6	-	CASSLYRDSPLHF	TGTGCCAGCAGCTTGTATAGGGATTCACCCCTCCACTTT
-	TRBV6-5	TRBJ1-5	TRBD1	CASSPDRGNQPQHF	TGTGCCAGCAGCCCCGACAGGGGCAATCAGCCCCAGCATTTT
-	TRBV29-1	TRBJ2-3	-	CSINVGAFSTDTQYF	TGCAGCATTAACGTCGGGGCTTTTAGCACAGATACGCAGTATTTT
-	TRBV2	TRBJ1-1	-	CASSEGGNTEAFF	TGTGCCAGCAGTGAAGGAGGGAACACTGAAGCTTTCTTT
once	TRBV5-4	TRBJ2-7	-	CASSLDGDYYEQYF	TGTGCCAGCAGCTTGGACGGAGACTACTACGAGCAGTACTTC
-	TRBV7-2	TRBJ1-5	-	CASSLDAVSNQPQHF	TGTGCCAGCAGCTTAGACGCGGTTAGCAATCAGCCCCAGCATTTT
-	TRBV28	TRBJ1-1	-	CASSLSSSRAFF	TGTGCCAGCAGTTTATCCTCGTCTAGAGCTTTCTTT
-	TRBV28	TRBJ1-4	-	CASSSPFATNEKLFF	TGTGCCAGCAGTTCCCCATTTGCAACTAATGAAAAACTGTTTTTT
-	TRBV5-1	TRBJ1-1	-	CASSLVGEGNTEAFF	TGCGCCAGCAGCTTGGTGGGGGAGGGGAACACTGAAGCTTTCTTT
-	TRBV18	TRBJ2-7	TRBD2	CASSPGLAAYEQYF	TGTGCCAGCTCTCCGGGACTAGCGGCATACGAGCAGTACTTC
few	TRBV7-7	TRBJ2-5	TRBD2	CASSLGGRQETQYF	TGTGCCAGCAGCTTAGGCGGGAGGCAAGAGACCCAGTACTTC
-	TRBV5-6	TRBJ1-2	TRBD1	CASSSDRVRGYTF	TGTGCCAGCAGCTCGGACAGGGTCCGTGGCTACACCTTC
-	TRBV28	TRBJ1-1	-	CASRRQPRGTEAFF	TGTGCCAGCAGAAGACAACCACGGGGAACTGAAGCTTTCTTT
few	TRBV2	TRBJ1-1	-	CASSVGRTEAFF	TGTGCCAGCAGTGTCGGGCGGACTGAAGCTTTCTTT